The clone carrying this T cell receptor (beta chain) has a single count. Its antigen is unidentified. These data belong to a study of shared clonotypes between healthy human individuals. Overall study results and limits: A few donors had roughly 5.2% of their naive CD4 clonotypes in common. On the whole, naive subsets had larger estimated richness than memory subsets had. Among non-shared clonotypes, generation probabilities were lower than among those shared by all four donors.

The V gene lost 4 bases and the J gene lost 7 bases, with 6 bases spanning the gap. CDR3 length: 11 amino acids. Germline loops: CDR1 MGHDK, CDR2 SYGVNS. As processed by the authors: Because ImmunoSEQ provided only junction sequences with no quality scores, the filtering differed. Libraries were prepared by immunoSEQ multiplex PCR; TCRdb keeps only in-frame clonotypes and omits some of them. Clone size and the V and J calls come from that table; the DNA yielded D and trimming. The sample records roughly 1,600,000 clones, 98% to 99% being singletons. The chain carries TRBV25-1 and TRBJ2-3; D is unclear. The source material was naive CD4+ T cells sorted from blood. Sample subset: CD45RA+ positively selected. This sequence originates from a man aged 25 to 40 in good health. CDR3 protein: CASSAPNTQYF. CDR3 DNA sequence: TGTGCCAGCAGTGCTCCAAATACGCAGTATTTT.